These T cell receptor beta chains were read from a single sample in a study of patients and donors after allogeneic stem cell transplantation. In TCRdb, the RT-PCR reads were re-called with MiXCR into one record per CDR3 protein. The sample records about 960,000 distinct CDR3 sequences, roughly 18% being singletons. The sample consisted of blood, either unsorted or a sorted T cell fraction (not recorded which). The receptors come from a human donor who was either an allogeneic HSCT recipient or a stem cell or donor lymphocyte infusion donor (not recorded which). It is not recorded whose cells these are; they may come from a transplant donor. CDR3s include the opening cysteine and the closing phenylalanine or tryptophan. Fields, in order: CDR3 DNA, CDR3 protein, J gene, D gene, V gene, clone size. A D gene is named only where the DNA matches it firmly. Size tells how often a clone was seen (once, few, many) or the class of an expanded clone, and some rows leave it out.

cdr3_nt: TGTGCCAGCAGTTACGGAAGGAGCCTGTACAAAAATGAGCAGTTCTTC
cdr3_aa: CASSYGRSLYKNEQFF
j_call: TRBJ2-1
d_call: -
v_call: TRBV6-2/TRBV6-3
clone_size: few

cdr3_nt: TGTGCCAGCAGTTACAGGGGAGTTGGTGGCTACACCTTC
cdr3_aa: CASSYRGVGGYTF
j_call: TRBJ1-2
d_call: -
v_call: TRBV6-2/TRBV6-3
clone_size: few

cdr3_nt: TGTGCCAGCAGCTTAGGAGAGCACAGCTTTTCCTCCTACGAGCAGTACTTC
cdr3_aa: CASSLGEHSFSSYEQYF
j_call: TRBJ2-7
d_call: -
v_call: TRBV7-8
clone_size: few

cdr3_nt: TGTGCCAGCAGTTACTCTTCCCAGGGGGTCTGGGAGACCCAGTACTTC
cdr3_aa: CASSYSSQGVWETQYF
j_call: TRBJ2-5
d_call: TRBD1
v_call: TRBV6-2/TRBV6-3
clone_size: few

cdr3_nt: TGCAGTGCTCCCGGACTAGCGGGGGACCCAAACATTCAGTACTTC
cdr3_aa: CSAPGLAGDPNIQYF
j_call: TRBJ2-4
d_call: TRBD2
v_call: TRBV20-1
clone_size: few

cdr3_nt: TGTGCCAGCAGCTTACGGAGGGTAAGCTCTGGGGCCAACGTCCTGACTTTC
cdr3_aa: CASSLRRVSSGANVLTF
j_call: TRBJ2-6
d_call: -
v_call: TRBV5-6
clone_size: -

cdr3_nt: TGCGCCAGCACCCCTGGCGCCGGGACTAGTGGTTACGAGCAGTACTTC
cdr3_aa: CASTPGAGTSGYEQYF
j_call: TRBJ2-7
d_call: TRBD2
v_call: TRBV4-1
clone_size: -

cdr3_nt: TGCAGTGCTAGACATGGACAGATTCAAGAGACCCAGTACTTC
cdr3_aa: CSARHGQIQETQYF
j_call: TRBJ2-5
d_call: -
v_call: TRBV20-1
clone_size: few

cdr3_nt: TGCGCCAGCAGCCAGGGAGGGACTAGCAACACCGGGGAGCTGTTTTTT
cdr3_aa: CASSQGGTSNTGELFF
j_call: TRBJ2-2
d_call: TRBD2
v_call: TRBV4-3
clone_size: few

cdr3_nt: TGCAGTGCCACCGACAGGCGACACGAGCAGTACTTC
cdr3_aa: CSATDRRHEQYF
j_call: TRBJ2-7
d_call: -
v_call: TRBV20-1
clone_size: -

cdr3_nt: TGTGCCAGCAGCTCGGGACCAGCTACCGGCTACACCTTC
cdr3_aa: CASSSGPATGYTF
j_call: TRBJ1-2
d_call: -
v_call: TRBV7-3
clone_size: -

cdr3_nt: TGTGCCAGCAGCGCTTCCCTGCTGCGGAAAGGCTTCAATGAGCAGTTCTTC
cdr3_aa: CASSASLLRKGFNEQFF
j_call: TRBJ2-1
d_call: -
v_call: TRBV2
clone_size: -

cdr3_nt: TGTGCCAGCAGCCCCCGGGGTCTCCAGTTCTTC
cdr3_aa: CASSPRGLQFF
j_call: TRBJ2-1
d_call: -
v_call: TRBV12-3/TRBV12-4
clone_size: few

cdr3_nt: TGTGCCAGCAGCGGCGGGACAGGGGGGTATCAGCCCCAGCATTTT
cdr3_aa: CASSGGTGGYQPQHF
j_call: TRBJ1-5
d_call: TRBD1
v_call: TRBV7-2
clone_size: -

cdr3_nt: TGCAGCGTTGGGGGGAGTTCCACAGATACGCAGTATTTT
cdr3_aa: CSVGGSSTDTQYF
j_call: TRBJ2-3
d_call: -
v_call: TRBV29-1
clone_size: -

cdr3_nt: TGTGCCAGCAGCGTAAGCGGGACTAGCGGGAGCTATGAGCAGTTCTTC
cdr3_aa: CASSVSGTSGSYEQFF
j_call: TRBJ2-1
d_call: TRBD2
v_call: TRBV9
clone_size: few

cdr3_nt: TGCAGTGCTAGAACAGCTTATGGCTACACCTTC
cdr3_aa: CSARTAYGYTF
j_call: TRBJ1-2
d_call: -
v_call: TRBV20-1
clone_size: few

cdr3_nt: TGTGCCATCAGTGTCGGGACAGGAGCCGAGCAGTACTTC
cdr3_aa: CAISVGTGAEQYF
j_call: TRBJ2-7
d_call: TRBD1
v_call: TRBV10-3
clone_size: few

cdr3_nt: TGCGCCAGCAGCACCAGGGACAGGGGAATGAACACTGAAGCTTTCTTT
cdr3_aa: CASSTRDRGMNTEAFF
j_call: TRBJ1-1
d_call: TRBD1
v_call: TRBV5-1
clone_size: few

cdr3_nt: TGCGCCAGCAGCGGCGGGGGATCCTACAATGAGCAGTTCTTC
cdr3_aa: CASSGGGSYNEQFF
j_call: TRBJ2-1
d_call: TRBD2
v_call: TRBV5-1
clone_size: many

cdr3_nt: TGCGCCAGCAGCTTCTCCCATCCCTCCTACGAGCAGTACTTC
cdr3_aa: CASSFSHPSYEQYF
j_call: TRBJ2-7
d_call: -
v_call: TRBV5-1
clone_size: few

cdr3_nt: TGTGCCACCAGCAGAACCTTGACTCCGGGACAGGGGGACGATGGCTACACCTTC
cdr3_aa: CATSRTLTPGQGDDGYTF
j_call: TRBJ1-2
d_call: TRBD1
v_call: TRBV15
clone_size: few

cdr3_nt: TGTGCCACAGGGGGTTTCGATGAGCAGTTCTTC
cdr3_aa: CATGGFDEQFF
j_call: TRBJ2-1
d_call: TRBD1
v_call: TRBV12-3/TRBV12-4
clone_size: many

cdr3_nt: TGTGCCAGCAGCCCCTATAGGTTGGCAGATACGCAGTATTTT
cdr3_aa: CASSPYRLADTQYF
j_call: TRBJ2-3
d_call: -
v_call: TRBV3-1
clone_size: -

cdr3_nt: TGTGCCAGCAGCAACCCGGGACAGGGTGGAAATGAGCAGTTCTTC
cdr3_aa: CASSNPGQGGNEQFF
j_call: TRBJ2-1
d_call: TRBD1
v_call: TRBV7-9
clone_size: -

cdr3_nt: TGTGCCAGCAGCTTAGGTCGGCAAGGACTGACCTACGAGCAGTACTTC
cdr3_aa: CASSLGRQGLTYEQYF
j_call: TRBJ2-7
d_call: -
v_call: TRBV7-2
clone_size: -

cdr3_nt: TGCAGCGTTGCGTCCACGGCCATATATTTT
cdr3_aa: CSVASTAIYF
j_call: TRBJ1-3
d_call: -
v_call: TRBV29-1
clone_size: many

cdr3_nt: TGTGCCAGCAGCCCCCGGCGAGGAGCTGGAAACACCATATATTTT
cdr3_aa: CASSPRRGAGNTIYF
j_call: TRBJ1-3
d_call: -
v_call: TRBV7-9
clone_size: few

cdr3_nt: TGTGCCAGCAGTTTCGGACAGGGGGGGGCTCGTGGCTACACCTTC
cdr3_aa: CASSFGQGGARGYTF
j_call: TRBJ1-2
d_call: TRBD1
v_call: TRBV6-5
clone_size: -

cdr3_nt: TGTGCCAGCAGCTTAGTATGGAACACCGGGGAGCTGTTTTTT
cdr3_aa: CASSLVWNTGELFF
j_call: TRBJ2-2
d_call: -
v_call: TRBV7-9
clone_size: many